The 10 T cell receptor beta chains below were found in one sample sequenced in a study of T-cell memory formation after mild COVID-19. TCRdb ran MiXCR on the 5' RACE reads and lists one entry per CDR3 protein. Of 350,000 to 450,000 distinct CDR3 sequences listed, around 19% are singletons. Input material: PBMCs or a T cell subset sorted from them (not recorded which). All receptors come from an adult woman who had mild COVID-19 (a few samples of this study predate the infection). Cell type and time point are not known.

The rearrangement links TRBV20-1 to TRBJ2-1, with a tentative D call TRBD1 (6 bases). From germline, CDR1 is DFQATT and CDR2 SNEGSKA (reference sequence). CDR3 length equals 13 residues. V was cut by 5 bases and J by 4 bases, with 12 bases left in between. CDR3 region: CSASQGYYNEQFF. In DNA form, the CDR3 reads TGCAGTGCTTCACAGGGATATTACAATGAGCAGTTCTTC.

The chain links TRBV7-9 to TRBJ2-3; unclear D gene. Germline values: CDR1 SEHNR, CDR2 FQNEAQ (reference sequence). The CDR3 has 16 residues. V lost 2 bases and J 1 base, leaving 13 bases between the germline ends. The CDR3 DNA reads TGTGCCAGCAGCTTAAGCCAGCGCCCCCGCACAGATACGCAGTATTTT. Protein: CASSLSQRPRTDTQYF.

In DNA, the CDR3 is TGCAGCGTTGAGGTCGCCGCCCCTTTGGAGCAGTACTTC. This sequence encodes CSVEVAAPLEQYF. This rearrangement joins TRBV29-1 to TRBJ2-7, with D hard to call. The V gene's germline CDR1 is SQVTM and CDR2 ANQGSEA. The CDR3 runs to 13 residues. The V end was cut by 3 bases, the J end by 7 bases, with 16 bases between.

This chain uses TRBV6-6 with TRBJ2-3; D uncertain. Germline V gene sequence: CDR1 MNHNY, CDR2 SVGAGI (reference sequence). The CDR3 has 13 residues. V lost 2 bases, J lost 2 bases, and 5 bases lay in between. Here the CDR3 reads CASSYDSTDTQYF. The CDR3, as DNA: TGTGCCAGCAGTTACGATTCCACAGATACGCAGTATTTT.

J is TRBJ1-3 and V is TRBV7-9; the D gene is possibly TRBD1 (6 bases). Per the germline V gene, CDR1 is SEHNR and CDR2 is FQNEAQ (reference sequence). This CDR3 is 15 amino acids long. V was cut by 3 bases and J by 4 bases, with 13 bases left in between. In nucleotides, the CDR3 is TGTGCCAGCAGCTTGGACAGAGGCTCGGGAAACACCATATATTTT. Protein product: CASSLDRGSGNTIYF.

This clonotype has a single count. This chain links TRBV6-1 with TRBJ2-5; TRBD1 or TRBD2 may be the D gene (5 bases each). The V gene's germline CDR1 is MNHNS and CDR2 SASEGT. The CDR3 covers 13 residues. Trimming shortened V by 6 bases and J by 1 base, and 9 bases separated the two germline ends. The CDR3 sequence: CASRGTVQETQYF. CDR3 bases: TGTGCCAGCAGGGGGACGGTCCAAGAGACCCAGTACTTC.

This clonotype was counted between two and nine times. J is TRBJ2-5 and V is TRBV5-1; D is perhaps TRBD1 (5 bases). The CDR3 is 14 residues long. Per the germline V gene, CDR1 is SGHRS and CDR2 is YFSETQ. The ends were cut back, 4 bases at V and 4 bases at J, with 14 bases in the middle. The CDR3 loop is CASSISGQGETQYF. As DNA, the CDR3 is TGCGCCAGCAGCATATCGGGTCAGGGAGAGACCCAGTACTTC. Supplemented by reference TRBV5-1 and TRBJ2-5, the full variable domain reads KAGVTQTPRYLIKTRGQQVTLSCSPISGHRSVSWYQQTPGQGLQFLFEYFSETQRNKGNFPGRFSGRQFSNSRSEMNVSTLELGDSALYLCASSISGQGETQYFGPGTRLLVL.

This rearrangement joins TRBV5-1 to TRBJ2-1; 9 nucleotides match TRBD1. Germline V gene sequence: CDR1 SGHRS, CDR2 YFSETQ. The CDR3 spans 15 residues. V lost 3 bases to trimming and J lost 2 bases; unmatched junction nucleotides: 3. CDR3 DNA: TGCGCCAGCAGCTGGACAGGGGAGGCCTACAATGAGCAGTTCTTC. It codes for CASSWTGEAYNEQFF.

The chain uses TRBV30 and TRBJ2-7; 10 bases fit TRBD1. The CDR3 contains 14 residues. V lost 2 bases and J lost 5; bases outside the gene matches: 6. Per the germline V gene, CDR1 is GTSNPN and CDR2 is SVGIG (reference sequence). The CDR3 here is CAWSSGTGVHEQYF. The CDR3 DNA follows: TGTGCCTGGAGTTCCGGGACAGGGGTCCACGAGCAGTACTTC.

This clonotype was detected many times. The chain has TRBV7-2 and TRBJ2-1, with 9 bases identical to TRBD2. V lost 6 bases and J lost 5; bases outside the gene matches: 8. The CDR3 is 15 amino acids. Germline CDR1 and CDR2: SGHTA and FQGNSA. The CDR3 DNA reads TGTGCCAGCAGGTTTAGCGGGGGACTTGACAATGAGCAGTTCTTC. Encoded protein: CASRFSGGLDNEQFF.